This record concerns one T cell receptor beta chain sequence. Its antigen has not been determined. The input lacks base qualities; no much larger clone sits a single base away. Another Seattle source contributed samples from volunteer blood donors who had recovered from COVID-19. Each collaborating institution followed its own protocols to collect whole blood in K2EDTA tubes. Collaborator samples were shipped for TCRbeta analysis as frozen whole blood, isolated PBMCs, or DNA extracted from either sample type. The sample is drawn from a study of blood T cell repertoires in COVID-19 (TCRdb year 2020). A note on the overall study: The collaborator samples originated in the United States, Italy and Spain and spanned the acute and convalescent phases of COVID-19. Where available, HLA class I and class II types were obtained from metadata supplied by the sample provider rather than from assay-based typing. The prospective study material was composed of cDNA or gDNA derived from T cells, B-cell-depleted T cells, or PBMCs. The dataset comprised deeply sampled blood TCRbeta repertoires from subjects exposed to, actively infected with, or recovered from COVID-19. The repertoires were released in a freely available public database meant as a resource for research on the immune response to SARS-CoV-2. Samples came from the ongoing ImmuneRACE study (first 160 participants) plus 1,254 subjects from 6 global collaborators. The sample metadata nearly always contained a de-identified subject ID, COVID-19 status, age in years and sex.

V gives up 1 base and J gives up 8 bases, and the segment between their germline ends measures 17 bases. From the germline V gene, CDR1 is MGHRA and CDR2 is YSYEKL. The CDR3 numbers 15 residues from cysteine through phenylalanine. The read is trimmed to its CDR3 DNA, 45 bases read in frame from base 1. TCRbeta CDR3 regions were amplified from genomic DNA by means of the immunoSEQ Assay, a bias-controlled multiplex PCR. On the authors' methods: Within the assay, amplification of reference gene primers was used to estimate how many nucleated cells each sample contained. Sequence reads were collapsed and filtered to measure the absolute abundance of every unique TCRbeta CDR3 rearrangement. For each sample, productive Simpson clonality was calculated as the square root of Simpson's diversity index over productive rearrangements. The table was pulled from immuneACCESS by TCRdb, which kept in-frame rearrangements only. Such tables lose some clones; where checked, under half of the loss comes from unresolved V genes, and the rest has no known cause. Clone size and the V and J calls come from that table; the DNA yielded D and trimming. The sample table records 200,000 to 250,000 clones; about 90% of these occur just once. More than 10% of the sample is in the top ten clones.

The paper's findings and limits, for the study overall: The amount of clinical and demographic metadata varied by source and participant and was provided uncurated.

In this chain, TRBV4-1 is recombined with TRBJ1-2, with the D gene not confidently named. The sequenced material came from peripheral blood. This TCR came from a woman under 30 who had recovered from COVID-19. The DNA is TGCGCCAGCAGCCAAGTCGGTGGCAGCGCTTGGGGCTACACCTTC. Its protein product is CASSQVGGSAWGYTF.